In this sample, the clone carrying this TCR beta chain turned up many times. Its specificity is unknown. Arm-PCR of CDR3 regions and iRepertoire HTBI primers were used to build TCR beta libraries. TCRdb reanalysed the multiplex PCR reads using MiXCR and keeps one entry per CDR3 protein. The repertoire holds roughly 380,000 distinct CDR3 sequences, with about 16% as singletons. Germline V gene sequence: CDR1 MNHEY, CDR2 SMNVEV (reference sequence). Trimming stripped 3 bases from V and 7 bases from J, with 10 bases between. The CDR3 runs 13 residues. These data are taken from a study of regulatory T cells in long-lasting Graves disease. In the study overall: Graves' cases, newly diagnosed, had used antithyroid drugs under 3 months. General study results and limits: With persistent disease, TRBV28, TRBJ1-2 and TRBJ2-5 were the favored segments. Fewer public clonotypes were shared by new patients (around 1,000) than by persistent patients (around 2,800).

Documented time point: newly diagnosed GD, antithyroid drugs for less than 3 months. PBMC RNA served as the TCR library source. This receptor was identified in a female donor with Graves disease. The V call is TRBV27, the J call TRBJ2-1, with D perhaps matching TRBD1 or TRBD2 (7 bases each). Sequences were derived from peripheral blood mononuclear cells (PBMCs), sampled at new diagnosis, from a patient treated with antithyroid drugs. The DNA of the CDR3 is TGTGCCAGCAGTTTCAGGGGGGGAAATGAGCAGTTCTTC. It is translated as CASSFRGGNEQFF.